The 17 T cell receptor beta chains given below trace back to one sample, sequenced in a study of cytomegalovirus exposure and HLA in healthy donors. PCR used 60 Vbeta primers and 13 Jbeta primers. TCRdb's table, derived via immunoSEQ multiplex PCR, lists solely in-frame clones and lacks some. The repertoire has some 200,000 clones, 79% of them found once; the top ten carry approximately 2.2%. Source material: PBMCs. The receptors were sampled from a woman aged 45 to 65 in good health and CMV-seronegative.

The chain is built from TRBV5-6 and TRBJ2-5; 7 nucleotides align to TRBD1. The CDR3 has 15 residues. Germline-derived CDR1 and CDR2 are SGHDT and YYEEEE. Trimming took 2 bases from V and 2 from J; bases not matched to a gene: 6. This CDR3 is CASSLRQGWQETQYF. The CDR3 coding sequence is TGTGCCAGCAGCTTACGACAGGGTTGGCAAGAGACCCAGTACTTC. Full variable domain (rest looked up from reference TRBV5-6 and TRBJ2-5): DAGVTQSPTHLIKTRGQQVTLRCSPKSGHDTVSWYQQALGQGPQFIFQYYEEEERQRGNFPDRFSGHQFPNYSSELNVNALLLGDSALYLCASSLRQGWQETQYFGPGTRLLVL.

V usage is TRBV13 and J usage is TRBJ2-7, with 7 bases identical to TRBD2. The V segment lost 2 bases and the J segment 6 bases; nucleotides outside the gene matches: 10. The CDR3 has 15 amino acids. CDR1 is PRHDT, CDR2 FYEKMQ, per germline (reference sequence). The CDR3 loop reads CASSLNWAGEGEQYF. Written as DNA, the CDR3 is TGTGCCAGCAGCTTAAACTGGGCGGGAGAGGGCGAGCAGTACTTC.

This sequence joins TRBV12-5 and TRBJ2-2, with 9 bases identical to TRBD1. Trimming at V came to 0 bases and at J to 1 base, leaving 3 bases not matched to a gene. The V gene's germline CDR1 is LGHNT and CDR2 FRNRAP. This CDR3 contains 17 residues. The CDR3 here is CASGLVTGGVNTGELFF. DNA for the CDR3: TGTGCTAGTGGTTTGGTGACAGGGGGAGTGAACACCGGGGAGCTGTTTTTT.

This clone occurred a few times. The genes are TRBV4-3 and TRBJ1-1, with a possible D match to TRBD1 (6 bases). The CDR3 runs to 14 residues. V lost 0 bases and J 4 bases, leaving 9 bases between the germline ends. Germline V lookup: CDR1 LGHNA, CDR2 YSLEER. The CDR3 region has the DNA TGCGCCAGCAGCCAAGATACAGGGATCACTGAAGCTTTCTTT. Protein product: CASSQDTGITEAFF.

A few counts support this clone. This chain's CDR3 is CASSIVGGGTQETQYF. CDR3 nucleotides: TGTGCCAGTAGTATAGTGGGAGGAGGCACGCAAGAGACCCAGTACTTC. This chain uses TRBV19 with TRBJ2-5; perhaps TRBD2 as D (6 bases). Germline V lookup: CDR1 LNHDA, CDR2 SQIVND (reference sequence). Between the trimmed V and J ends, which lost 1 base and 2 bases, there was a span of 14 bases. There are 16 residues in the CDR3.

This clone appeared a single time. The V and J genes are TRBV7-2 and TRBJ1-5; 7 bases fit TRBD1. Germline assignment: CDR1 SGHTA and CDR2 FQGNSA. Trimming cost V 5 bases and J 1 base; bases outside gene matches: 14. The CDR3 totals 18 residues. CDR3 bases: TGTGCCAGCAGCCTCCGAGGGACAGAGACGGGGAGCAATCAGCCCCAGCATTTT. Protein: CASSLRGTETGSNQPQHF.

The J gene is TRBJ1-1, the V gene TRBV15, with D possibly being TRBD1 (5 bases). Trimming shortened V by 3 bases and J by 6 bases, and 17 bases separated the two germline ends. Germline CDR1 LNHNV, CDR2 YYDKDF (reference sequence). The CDR3 loop spans 15 amino acids. The CDR3 DNA is TGTGCCACCAGCAGCGTGCGCAGGGCCAACTCTGAAGCTTTCTTT. Translating it yields CATSSVRRANSEAFF. The entire variable domain, with the rest obtained from reference TRBV15 and TRBJ1-1, is as follows: DAMVIQNPRYQVTQFGKPVTLSCSQTLNHNVMYWYQQKSSQAPKLLFHYYDKDFNNEADTPDNFQSRRPNTSFCFLDIRSPGLGDTAMYLCATSSVRRANSEAFFGQGTRLTVV.

This sequence joins TRBV9 and TRBJ2-2; 8 bases align to TRBD2. Unmatched junction bases numbered 11, after V lost 4 bases and J lost 0 bases. Germline V gene data show CDR1 as SGDLS and CDR2 as YYNGEE. The CDR3 loop spans 18 amino acids. Here the CDR3 reads CASSPRGAGGANTGELFF. DNA for the CDR3: TGTGCCAGCAGCCCCCGAGGGGCGGGGGGTGCGAACACCGGGGAGCTGTTTTTT. The full variable domain, rest sourced from reference TRBV9 and TRBJ2-2, is DSGVTQTPKHLITATGQRVTLRCSPRSGDLSVYWYQQSLDQGLQFLIQYYNGEERAKGNILERFSAQQFPDLHSELNLSSLELGDSALYFCASSPRGAGGANTGELFFGEGSRLTVL.

The chain has TRBV7-2 and TRBJ2-3, with 12 bases lining up with TRBD1. This CDR3 is 17 amino acids long. Per germline, CDR1 SGHTA and CDR2 FQGNSA. The ends lost 4 bases at V and 1 base at J; junction bases unmatched: 6. CDR3 sequence reads: CASSSRDRGRGTDTQYF. For the CDR3, the DNA is TGTGCCAGCAGCTCCCGGGACAGGGGGCGAGGCACAGATACGCAGTATTTT.

This clone has only one observation. The rearrangement uses TRBV15 and TRBJ1-6, with a tentative D call TRBD1 (6 bases). CDR3 size: 14 residues. CDR1 LNHNV and CDR2 YYDKDF come from the germline V gene (reference sequence). V was shortened by 0 bases and J by 6 bases, with 6 bases between the two germline ends. The CDR3 spells CATSRDRGNSPLHF. The CDR3 DNA reads TGTGCCACCAGCAGAGACAGGGGTAATTCACCCCTCCACTTT.

This clone was observed a single time. The genes are TRBV7-2 and TRBJ2-5, with a weak D call TRBD1 (5 bases). Germline CDR1 SGHTA, CDR2 FQGNSA. Trimming took 1 base from V and 3 from J, leaving 9 bases between them. This CDR3 contains 14 residues. The CDR3 DNA reads as TGTGCCAGCAGCTTAGGGTCAGGGAAAGAGACCCAGTACTTC. Encoded protein: CASSLGSGKETQYF. Full variable domain (rest looked up from reference TRBV7-2 and TRBJ2-5): GAGVSQSPSNKVTEKGKDVELRCDPISGHTALYWYRQSLGQGLEFLIYFQGNSAPDKSGLPSDRFSAERTGGSVSTLTIQRTQQEDSAVYLCASSLGSGKETQYFGPGTRLLVL.

This chain uses TRBV29-1 with TRBJ1-1, with 7 bases aligning to TRBD1. Trimming cost V 4 bases and J 1 base; bases outside gene matches: 6. CDR3 size: 14 residues. Germline CDR1 and CDR2: SQVTM and ANQGSEA. Here the CDR3 DNA reads TGCAGCGTTGCTTCAAACAGGGGGAACACTGAAGCTTTCTTT. Translated: CSVASNRGNTEAFF.

The V call is TRBV4-1, the J call TRBJ2-7; the match to TRBD2 covers 8 bases. CDR3 length: 16 residues. With V trimmed by 0 bases and J by 0 bases, 4 bases remained unmatched. Germline V gives CDR1 MGHRA, CDR2 YSYEKL. The DNA for the CDR3 is TGCGCCAGCAGCCAAGACCCCAGCGGGAGCTCCTACGAGCAGTACTTC. Its translation: CASSQDPSGSSYEQYF.

This chain joins TRBV7-6 and TRBJ2-2, with TRBD1 matching 9 bases. V gave up 5 bases and J gave up 7 bases; unmatched junction bases: 14. The CDR3 spans 17 residues. Germline values: CDR1 SGHVS, CDR2 FNYEAQ. This chain's CDR3 is CASSISKGGQGGGELFF. The DNA of the CDR3 is TGTGCCAGCAGCATCTCCAAGGGGGGACAGGGTGGCGGGGAGCTGTTTTTT.

The V gene is TRBV9, the J gene TRBJ2-1, with TRBD1 as a possible D gene (5 bases). This CDR3 is 15 amino acids long. V gave up 4 bases and J gave up 2 bases, with 13 bases separating them. Germline V gene lookup returns CDR1 SGDLS and CDR2 YYNGEE. CDR3 in DNA: TGTGCCAGCAGCCGAGACAGTCCGGCCTACAATGAGCAGTTCTTC. This sequence encodes CASSRDSPAYNEQFF.

This chain uses TRBV4-2 with TRBJ2-5; D may be TRBD1 (5 bases). The CDR3 length is 13 residues. Germline-derived CDR1 and CDR2 are LGHNA and YNFKEQ. Trimming cost V 0 bases and J 11 bases, with 13 bases left between them. The CDR3 region has the DNA TGTGCCAGCAGCCAAGATCGGCAGGGTGTGCAGTACTTC. Its protein is CASSQDRQGVQYF.

V and J are TRBV5-1 and TRBJ2-7; 10 positions match TRBD2. After removal of 3 bases from V and 5 bases from J, the junction contained 8 bases not matched to a gene. In germline, CDR1 is SGHRS, CDR2 YFSETQ. The CDR3 is 15 residues long. CDR3 sequence (DNA): TGCGCCAGCAGCTCCTCTAGCGGGAGTTTTGACGAGCAGTACTTC. It encodes CASSSSSGSFDEQYF. Full variable domain (outside the CDR3, taken from reference TRBV5-1 and TRBJ2-7): KAGVTQTPRYLIKTRGQQVTLSCSPISGHRSVSWYQQTPGQGLQFLFEYFSETQRNKGNFPGRFSGRQFSNSRSEMNVSTLELGDSALYLCASSSSSGSFDEQYFGPGTRLTVT.